A single sample gave rise to the 3 T cell receptor beta chains below, sequenced in a study of blood T cell repertoires in COVID-19. TCRdb keeps only in-frame clones here, not all; method: immunoSEQ multiplex PCR. Among 280,000 or so clones listed, 87% were seen once. The sequenced material came from PBMCs or T cells enriched from blood (not recorded which). The receptors originated from a woman aged 40 to 50 who had recovered from COVID-19.

The V call is TRBV11-3, the J call TRBJ2-1; TRBD1 matches 9 bases. The CDR3 spans 14 residues. V trimming: 4 bases; J trimming: 6 bases; junction bases outside the gene matches: 4. Germline V gene lookup returns CDR1 SGHNT and CDR2 YENEEA. The CDR3 region is CASSSRQGGNEQFF. The CDR3 nucleotides are TGTGCCAGCAGCTCACGACAGGGGGGCAATGAGCAGTTCTTC.

This sequence joins TRBV6-1 and TRBJ2-6; no clear D gene. Looked up from germline, CDR1 is MNHNS and CDR2 is SASEGT. The CDR3 is made up of 15 amino acids. V was cut by 2 bases and J by 4 bases, with 9 bases left in between. CDR3 nucleotides: TGTGCCAGCAGTGAATACGAAACAGGGGCCAACGTCCTGACTTTC. Its protein product is CASSEYETGANVLTF.

There are a few counts of this clone. The rearrangement joins TRBV28 to TRBJ1-1, with D possibly matching TRBD1 (5 bases). The V end lost 7 bases, the J end lost 1 base, and 19 bases lay between the germline ends. Germline lookup yields CDR1 MDHEN and CDR2 SYDVKM. This CDR3 is built from 16 residues. The CDR3 reads CASTSPPPGKNTEAFF. The CDR3 bases are TGTGCCAGCACCTCACCCCCCCCAGGGAAGAACACTGAAGCTTTCTTT.